The 30 T cell receptor beta chains below were found in one sample sequenced in a study of identical twins. TCRdb processed the 5' RACE reads anew with MiXCR; each CDR3 protein has one entry. The table includes roughly 1.6 million distinct CDR3 sequences, about 32% detected once. Sequences were obtained from cord blood. These receptors were obtained from a newborn girl in good health.

The chain carries TRBV7-2 and TRBJ2-1; 9 nucleotides line up with TRBD2. Germline V gives CDR1 SGHTA, CDR2 FQGNSA. V trimming: 1 base; J trimming: 5 bases; junction bases outside the gene matches: 12. The CDR3 is 18 amino acids. The CDR3 region has the DNA TGTGCCAGCAGCTTAGGTCTCCTTAGCGGGGGACGAAACAATGAGCAGTTCTTC. It codes for CASSLGLLSGGRNNEQFF.

This clonotype was observed a handful of times. This chain connects TRBV12-3 or TRBV12-4 to TRBJ2-3, with 7 bases fitting TRBD2. Unmatched junction bases numbered 6, after V lost 4 bases and J lost 2 bases. There are 15 residues in the CDR3. The CDR3, as DNA: TGTGCCAGCAGTTCCGGGACTACCGCCACAGATACGCAGTATTTT. Protein sequence: CASSSGTTATDTQYF.

The genes are TRBV10-3 and TRBJ1-3; 8 bases align to TRBD1. The CDR3 is 14 residues long. V was pared by 6 bases and J by 2 bases, with 3 bases of the junction left unmatched. Germline CDR1 is ENHRY and CDR2 is SYGVKD. DNA of the CDR3: TGTGCCATCAGATCGGACAGGGCTGGAAACACCATATATTTT. Its translation: CAIRSDRAGNTIYF.

The J gene is TRBJ1-6, the V gene TRBV2; a possible D gene is TRBD1 (6 bases). The germline V gene has CDR1 SNHLY and CDR2 FYNNEI. CDR3 size: 13 residues. V was trimmed by 6 bases and J by 7 bases, leaving 10 bases between them. The CDR3 loop reads CASRGGTNSPLHF. In nucleotides, the CDR3 is TGTGCCAGCAGAGGGGGGACCAATTCACCCCTCCACTTT.

This sequence joins TRBV19 and TRBJ1-2, with TRBD1 as a possible D gene (6 bases). Germline CDR1 and CDR2: LNHDA and SQIVND (reference sequence). With 11 bases removed from V and 8 bases from J, the gap between germline ends came to 21 bases. The CDR3 totals 13 residues. The CDR3: CASLGPTGRGYTF. DNA of the CDR3: TGTGCCTCCCTTGGGCCTACAGGGAGGGGCTACACCTTC.

The chain couples TRBV12-3 or TRBV12-4 to TRBJ1-6, with D perhaps TRBD1 (5 bases). The germline V and J ends were trimmed by 2 bases and 8 bases, with 7 bases remaining between them. The CDR3 has 13 amino acids. The CDR3 region is CASSLKGDSPLHF. In nucleotides, the CDR3 is TGTGCCAGCAGTTTAAAAGGGGATTCACCCCTCCACTTT.

This clonotype was found a few times. The chain has TRBV5-1 and TRBJ1-2; unclear D gene. The CDR3 loop spans 13 amino acids. The germline CDR1 and CDR2 sequences are SGHRS and YFSETQ. V lost 1 base and J 6 bases, leaving 10 bases between the germline ends. CDR3 coding DNA: TGCGCCAGCAGCTTGAGCTCCAAGGATGGCTACACCTTC. It translates to CASSLSSKDGYTF.

There are a few counts of this clonotype. The J gene is TRBJ2-3, the V gene TRBV2; D is ambiguous. This CDR3 comprises 10 residues. From germline, CDR1 is SNHLY and CDR2 FYNNEI. V was pared by 10 bases and J by 7 bases, with 9 bases between. The CDR3 region is CATTTHTQYF. DNA for the CDR3: TGTGCCACCACTACCCATACGCAGTATTTT.

The chain links TRBV29-1 to TRBJ1-2; tentatively, D is TRBD1 (6 bases). Germline V gives CDR1 SQVTM, CDR2 ANQGSEA. The CDR3 spans 12 residues. V shed 7 bases and J shed 4 bases, with 13 bases lying between them. For the CDR3, the DNA is TGCAGCGCCGAGGACAGCCTCTATGGCTACACCTTC. Its translation is CSAEDSLYGYTF.

In this sample, this clonotype turned up a few times. V is TRBV10-3 and J is TRBJ1-1; 8 positions agree with TRBD1. V shed 3 bases, J shed 7 bases, and the junction held 7 bases outside the gene matches. Germline V gene data show CDR1 as ENHRY and CDR2 as SYGVKD. The CDR3 has 14 residues. The CDR3 sequence: CAISDWTGRGEAFF. CDR3 nucleotide sequence: TGTGCCATCAGTGACTGGACAGGGCGGGGTGAAGCTTTCTTT.

V and J are TRBV20-1 and TRBJ2-1, with 8 bases matching TRBD2. In germline, CDR1 is DFQATT, CDR2 SNEGSKA (reference sequence). J was trimmed by 0 bases and V by 5 bases; bases with no gene match: 15. The CDR3 is made up of 18 amino acids. The CDR3 here is CSAPGGASGLSSYNEQFF. The CDR3 coding sequence is TGCAGTGCTCCCGGCGGGGCTAGCGGGCTTTCCTCCTACAATGAGCAGTTCTTC.

The rearrangement links TRBV7-2 to TRBJ2-3; possible D gene TRBD2, 5 bases. The V end was cut by 2 bases, the J end by 7 bases, with 13 bases between. Germline values: CDR1 SGHTA, CDR2 FQGNSA. The CDR3 is 14 residues long. CDR3 region: CASSLTGGRHTQYF. Written as DNA, the CDR3 is TGTGCCAGCAGCTTAACTGGAGGTCGCCATACGCAGTATTTT. Combining the CDR3 with reference TRBV7-2 and TRBJ2-3 gives the whole variable domain GAGVSQSPSNKVTEKGKDVELRCDPISGHTALYWYRQSLGQGLEFLIYFQGNSAPDKSGLPSDRFSAERTGGSVSTLTIQRTQQEDSAVYLCASSLTGGRHTQYFGPGTRLTVL.

As for this clonotype: An end of the junction does not agree with germline; a read error may underlie this. CDR3 region: CASTTRRGRPSTDTEYF. DNA for the CDR3: TGTGCCAGCACCACCCGTCGGGGGCGACCTAGCACAGATACGGAGTATTTT. The chain links TRBV12-3 or TRBV12-4 to TRBJ2-3, with D perhaps assigned TRBD1 or TRBD2 (6 bases each). The CDR3 has 17 amino acids.

This clonotype was picked up a small number of times. The chain couples TRBV28 to TRBJ2-1, with a possible D match to TRBD2 (5 bases). Germline V gene sequence: CDR1 MDHEN, CDR2 SYDVKM. Trimming cost V 2 bases and J 2 bases, with 10 bases left between them. This CDR3 contains 15 residues. CDR3 amino acids: CASSLRGPTYNEQFF. CDR3 bases: TGTGCCAGCAGTTTACGGGGTCCTACCTACAATGAGCAGTTCTTC.

CDR3 protein: CASSLSFPDSNQPQHF. The DNA for the CDR3 is TGTGCCAGCAGTTTATCCTTTCCGGATAGCAATCAGCCCCAGCATTTT. The chain recombines TRBV12-3 or TRBV12-4 with TRBJ1-5; no reliable D call. V was trimmed by 2 bases and J by 0 bases, leaving 11 bases between them. This CDR3 is 16 amino acids long.

The chain joins TRBV10-3 to TRBJ1-6, with TRBD1 matching over 11 bases. J lost 8 bases, V lost 6 bases, and 0 bases had no gene match. CDR1 is ENHRY and CDR2 is SYGVKD in the germline V gene. This CDR3 contains 13 residues. The CDR3 spells CAIRGQGDSPLHF. The CDR3 DNA is TGTGCCATCAGGGGACAGGGGGATTCACCCCTCCACTTT.

The sample holds a few counts of this clonotype. The CDR3 loop reads CASYLGASTDTQYF. The CDR3 region has the DNA TGTGCCAGCTACCTGGGAGCTAGCACAGATACGCAGTATTTT. V gene TRBV7-2 combines with J gene TRBJ2-3; D is possibly TRBD2 (5 bases). The CDR3 has 14 amino acids. Looked up from germline, CDR1 is SGHTA and CDR2 is FQGNSA. Trimming stripped 8 bases from V and 0 bases from J, with 12 bases between.

The chain recombines TRBV2 with TRBJ1-3; D might be TRBD1 (6 bases). This CDR3 is built from 15 residues. Trimming cost V 3 bases and J 4 bases, with 13 bases left between them. Germline V gene data show CDR1 as SNHLY and CDR2 as FYNNEI. The CDR3 sequence is CASSDAGAKGNTIYF. DNA for the CDR3: TGTGCCAGCAGTGACGCGGGGGCGAAGGGAAACACCATATATTTT.

This clonotype was detected a few times. The gene calls are TRBV7-6 and TRBJ2-7, with a tentative D call TRBD1 (6 bases). CDR1 and CDR2 from the germline V gene are SGHVS and FNYEAQ. This CDR3 contains 17 residues. V was cut by 2 bases and J by 1 base, with 18 bases left in between. The CDR3 DNA follows: TGTGCCAGCAGCTTACCCCCACAGGGCGAGTATTCCTACGAGCAGTACTTC. This codes for CASSLPPQGEYSYEQYF.

V usage is TRBV7-9 and J usage is TRBJ1-6; TRBD1 might be the D (6 bases). The CDR3 extends over 15 amino acids. The germline CDR1 and CDR2 sequences are SEHNR and FQNEAQ (reference sequence). Deletions cut 2 bases from V and 5 bases from J, with 10 bases between. The CDR3 DNA reads as TGTGCCAGCAGCTTACGGGGGCAGGATAATTCACCCCTCCACTTT. This translates into CASSLRGQDNSPLHF.

Points on this clonotype: With a much larger clone just one base away, this may be a read error. This chain links TRBV10-3 with TRBJ2-1; no definite D call. Trimming left V 10 bases short and J 2 bases short, with 12 bases between. The CDR3 is 13 amino acids. Germline lookup yields CDR1 ENHRY and CDR2 SYGVKD. The CDR3 coding sequence is TGTGCCACCCAAGCGAACCCCTACAATGAGCAGTTCTTC. The encoded protein is CATQANPYNEQFF.

This clonotype has only a few counts. The chain combines TRBV6-2 or TRBV6-3 with TRBJ2-7, with 10 nucleotides matching TRBD2. The CDR3 is 14 amino acids. The junction had 6 bases not matched to a gene; V was cut back by 7 bases and J by 3 bases. Germline CDR1 reads MNHEY; CDR2 reads SVGEGT. CDR3 bases: TGTGCCAGCACCCTTACTAGCGGGATCTACGAGCAGTACTTC. It translates to CASTLTSGIYEQYF.

This clonotype has just a few counts. V gene TRBV6-4 combines with J gene TRBJ1-6, with D possibly being TRBD1 (6 bases). CDR1 and CDR2 (germline): MRHNA, SNTAGT. With 8 bases removed from V and 4 bases from J, the gap between germline ends came to 18 bases. CDR3 length equals 16 residues. The CDR3 spells CASLGGRDIYNSPLHF. The CDR3 DNA sequence: TGTGCCAGCCTTGGGGGCCGGGACATTTATAATTCACCCCTCCACTTT.

About this clonotype: Since a much larger clone is just one base distant, this may be a read error. The chain carries TRBV3-1 and TRBJ1-2; 7 nucleotides align to TRBD1. The CDR3 is made up of 13 amino acids. Germline V gene data show CDR1 as LGHDT and CDR2 as YNNKEL (reference sequence). The chain's CDR3 is CAGSRQGSYGYTF. The CDR3 nucleotides read TGTGCCGGCAGCCGACAGGGATCCTATGGCTACACCTTC.

This clonotype was counted between two and nine times. CDR3 residues: CASSLTSGSEEQYF. The CDR3 nucleotides read TGTGCCAGCAGCTTAACTAGCGGGAGTGAAGAGCAGTACTTC. V and J are TRBV11-2 and TRBJ2-5; 11 bases are shared with TRBD2. The germline CDR1 and CDR2 sequences are SGHAT and FQNNGV. The junction had 7 bases not matched to a gene; V was cut back by 2 bases and J by 11 bases. This CDR3 spans 14 amino acids.

This sequence joins TRBV20-1 and TRBJ1-5, with 9 bases matching TRBD1. Trimming at V came to 1 base and at J to 5 bases, leaving 3 bases not matched to a gene. The CDR3 contains 14 residues. Germline CDR1 reads DFQATT; CDR2 reads SNEGSKA (reference sequence). The DNA of the CDR3 is TGCAGTGCTAGAGTAACAGGGGGCTATCAGCCCCAGCATTTT. Protein sequence: CSARVTGGYQPQHF.

This clonotype came up many times. V gene TRBV28 combines with J gene TRBJ2-7; D not resolved. The V and J ends lost 4 bases and 2 bases respectively, with 6 bases between them. CDR1 MDHEN and CDR2 SYDVKM come from the germline V gene. The CDR3 consists of 12 residues. Here the CDR3 DNA reads TGTGCCAGCAGTTCCTGGACCTACGAGCAGTACTTC. Its protein product is CASSSWTYEQYF.

Only a few counts were recorded for this clonotype. The gene calls are TRBV6-2 or TRBV6-3 and TRBJ2-1; D not certain. The germline gives CDR1 MNHEY, CDR2 SVGEGT. This CDR3 region has 14 residues. V dropped 6 bases and J dropped 2 bases, with 11 bases sitting between them. CDR3 nucleotide sequence: TGTGCCAGCAGAATCCAGACCCCCTACAATGAGCAGTTCTTC. It encodes CASRIQTPYNEQFF.

This clonotype was found once. The gene calls are TRBV30 and TRBJ2-3; possible D gene TRBD2, 5 bases. The CDR3 length is 13 residues. The V end lost 0 bases, the J end lost 6 bases, and 10 bases lay between the germline ends. Germline V gene data show CDR1 as GTSNPN and CDR2 as SVGIG (reference sequence). CDR3 sequence: CAWSVARGDTQYF. The DNA of the CDR3 is TGTGCCTGGAGTGTAGCCCGAGGGGATACGCAGTATTTT.

The rearrangement joins TRBV25-1 to TRBJ1-1; D is perhaps TRBD1 (5 bases). The ends were cut back, 1 base at V and 7 bases at J, with 10 bases in the middle. The V gene's germline CDR1 is MGHDK and CDR2 SYGVNS. CDR3 size: 13 residues. DNA of the CDR3: TGTGCCAGCAGTGAATGGGAGCAGGGTGAAGCTTTCTTT. Protein sequence: CASSEWEQGEAFF.